The present entry profiles one TCR beta chain with its context. Its antigen remains unknown. This record comes from a study of cytomegalovirus exposure and HLA in healthy donors. Study results and caveats: Associated with cytomegalovirus, according to the listing, were 150 to 200 TCR beta chains.

This CDR3 is 17 amino acids long. The V gene's germline CDR1 is SGHAT and CDR2 FQNNGV. The V and J ends lost 5 bases and 5 bases respectively, with 24 bases between them. In the PCR, 60 Vbeta and 13 Jbeta primers were used. Clones were read by immunoSEQ multiplex PCR, and TCRdb kept only the in-frame ones, dropping some. The profile shows approximately 150,000 clones, approximately 81% of them singletons. All the people who gave samples were healthy bone marrow donors. This chain uses TRBV11-2 with TRBJ2-5; possible D gene TRBD2, 6 bases. The sample taken for sequencing was PBMCs. The receptor's source is a man aged 25 to 40 in good health and CMV-seropositive. The chain's CDR3 is CASSLRLVQSFGETQYF. DNA of the CDR3: TGTGCCAGCAGCCTAAGACTAGTTCAGTCTTTCGGGGAGACCCAGTACTTC.